The present T cell receptor (beta chain) was sequenced within a study of blood T cell repertoires in COVID-19. Overall study: Some COVID-19 samples were acute and others convalescent; all came from the United States, Italy and Spain. The cDNA or gDNA used as material had been derived from T cells, B-cell-depleted T cells, or PBMCs.

How the authors handled the data: Amplification with reference gene primers provided the estimates of nucleated cell counts. The assay was immunoSEQ multiplex PCR, and TCRdb's table has in-frame clones only and misses some. V and J calls and clone size are copied from that table; D and trimming were computed from the DNA. This repertoire shows about 140,000 clones, 86% found once; its top ten account for approximately 8%. The CDR3 is 14 residues long. V dropped 3 bases and J dropped 6; count of bases not matched to a gene: 3. Germline V gives CDR1 SGHRS, CDR2 YFSETQ. The chain links TRBV5-1 to TRBJ2-3, with 11 bases lining up with TRBD1. The clonotype was recovered from a woman in her sixties or seventies with acute or convalescent COVID-19. The material sequenced was peripheral blood. CDR3 sequence reads: CASSSGTGGDTQYF. CDR3 sequence (DNA): TGCGCCAGCAGCTCCGGGACAGGGGGTGATACGCAGTATTTT.